The next 14 T cell receptor beta chains were all read from a single sample in a study of control samples from healthy donors and cancer patients. This table comes from immunoSEQ multiplex PCR, and its TCRdb copy is limited to in-frame clones, with some not included. There are about 160,000 clones in the sample; 90% to 95% occur only once, and 14% lies in the top ten. Specimen: PBMCs. Receptors originate from a man aged 55 to 70 with colorectal cancer.

This sequence joins TRBV11-2 and TRBJ1-4; D is unclear. V was shortened by 4 bases and J by 4 bases, with 13 bases between the two germline ends. This CDR3 is 15 amino acids long. The germline gives CDR1 SGHAT, CDR2 FQNNGV. CDR3 coding DNA: TGTGCCAGCAGCTCCCAGACGGGTTATAATGAAAAACTGTTTTTT. Translation gives CASSSQTGYNEKLFF.

The chain employs TRBV12-5 and TRBJ1-2, with 10 bases fitting TRBD1. V dropped 4 bases and J dropped 6; count of bases not matched to a gene: 8. Germline loops: CDR1 LGHNT, CDR2 FRNRAP. The CDR3 has 15 amino acids. CDR3: CASGSGQGNPDGYTF. CDR3 DNA sequence: TGTGCTAGTGGTTCGGGACAGGGGAACCCGGATGGCTACACCTTC.

The chain combines TRBV5-1 with TRBJ2-3, with 7 bases identical to TRBD1. The V gene end was trimmed by 4 bases and the J gene end by 4 bases; junction bases not matched to a gene: 3. The germline CDR1 and CDR2 sequences are SGHRS and YFSETQ. This CDR3 is built from 13 residues. CDR3 sequence: CASSPGGPDTQYF. The CDR3, as DNA: TGCGCCAGCAGCCCAGGGGGACCAGATACGCAGTATTTT.

In DNA, the CDR3 is TGTGCCAGCAGCTTACCCCCGACAGGGGCGGACGGCTACACCTTC. Translating gives CASSLPPTGADGYTF. The chain carries TRBV5-4 and TRBJ1-2; 8 bases are shared with TRBD1. With V trimmed by 2 bases and J by 8 bases, 11 bases remained unmatched. This CDR3 has 15 amino acids. The germline CDR1 and CDR2 sequences are SGHNT and YYREEE (reference sequence).

The genes are TRBV10-3 and TRBJ2-7, with D possibly being TRBD2 (6 bases). CDR1 ENHRY and CDR2 SYGVKD come from the germline V gene. This CDR3 region has 15 residues. V was cut by 4 bases and J by 2 bases, with 15 bases left in between. CDR3 in amino acids: CAISGNPSVPYEQYF. Here the CDR3 DNA reads TGTGCCATCAGTGGAAACCCTAGCGTTCCCTACGAGCAGTACTTC.

DNA of the CDR3: TGTGCCAGATCGGGACAGGGGGGTTGCAATGAGCAGTTCTTC. This codes for CARSGQGGCNEQFF. The chain recombines TRBV19 with TRBJ2-1, with 11 bases lining up with TRBD1. V trimming: 9 bases; J trimming: 6 bases; junction bases outside the gene matches: 7. The CDR3 totals 14 residues. The V gene's germline CDR1 is LNHDA and CDR2 SQIVND (reference sequence).

The chain carries TRBV5-1 and TRBJ2-5, with TRBD1 matching 10 bases. Germline V lookup: CDR1 SGHRS, CDR2 YFSETQ. The V segment lost 2 bases and the J segment 3 bases; nucleotides outside the gene matches: 1. This CDR3 spans 14 amino acids. The CDR3 protein is CASSLGTGEETQYF. DNA of the CDR3: TGCGCCAGCAGCTTAGGGACAGGGGAAGAGACCCAGTACTTC.

This clone was recorded only once. CDR3 residues: CASSPVPGFQETQYF. CDR3 bases: TGTGCCAGCTCACCGGTCCCAGGGTTCCAAGAGACCCAGTACTTC. This chain uses TRBV18 with TRBJ2-5; possibly TRBD1 for D (5 bases). Germline lookup yields CDR1 KGHSH and CDR2 LQKENI. The CDR3 consists of 15 residues. Trimming shortened V by 3 bases and J by 1 base, and 12 bases separated the two germline ends. Combining the CDR3 with reference TRBV18 and TRBJ2-5 gives the whole variable domain NAGVMQNPRHLVRRRGQEARLRCSPMKGHSHVYWYRQLPEEGLKFMVYLQKENIIDESGMPKERFSAEFPKEGPSILRIQQVVRGDSAAYFCASSPVPGFQETQYFGPGTRLLVL.

The V and J genes are TRBV12-5 and TRBJ1-2; a weak D match, TRBD1 (6 bases). Germline loops: CDR1 LGHNT, CDR2 FRNRAP. The germline V and J ends were trimmed by 5 bases and 8 bases, with 15 bases remaining between them. The length of the CDR3 is 13 residues. Written as DNA, the CDR3 is TGTGCTAGTGGTCAGAGCGACGGGGGCGGCTACACCTTC. This sequence encodes CASGQSDGGGYTF.

This clone was found once. This sequence joins TRBV6-5 and TRBJ2-7; 7 bases are a match to TRBD1. CDR1 is MNHEY and CDR2 is SVGAGI in the germline V gene. The trim removed 6 bases at V and 3 bases at J, leaving 8 bases unmatched. CDR3 length: 14 amino acids. The CDR3 DNA follows: TGTGCCAGCAGGACCCGGACAGGAGACTACGAGCAGTACTTC. Translated, it gives CASRTRTGDYEQYF.

V is TRBV5-1 and J is TRBJ2-1; 10 bases agree with TRBD2. V shed 0 bases, J shed 4 bases, and the junction held 7 bases outside the gene matches. The CDR3 has 17 amino acids. Germline loops: CDR1 SGHRS, CDR2 YFSETQ. CDR3 region: CASSLVASGGRYNEQFF. The CDR3 nucleotides read TGCGCCAGCAGCTTGGTGGCTAGCGGGGGCCGGTACAATGAGCAGTTCTTC.

Only a few counts were recorded for this clone. In nucleotides, the CDR3 is TGTGCCAGCAGTGAAGCGGGGGTTTCCGGGGAGCTGTTTTTT. Residues: CASSEAGVSGELFF. The V gene is TRBV6-1, the J gene TRBJ2-2; D may correspond to TRBD1 or TRBD2 (5 bases each). Germline-derived CDR1 and CDR2 are MNHNS and SASEGT. Trimming took off 0 bases at V and 6 bases at J, with 8 bases between the two ends. The CDR3 has 14 amino acids.

The chain carries TRBV5-1 and TRBJ1-1; D remains unclear. The CDR3 loop spans 12 amino acids. Looked up from germline, CDR1 is SGHRS and CDR2 is YFSETQ. V gave up 0 bases and J gave up 10 bases, with 10 bases separating them. The CDR3 DNA is TGCGCCAGCAGCTTGGGCGATAGACTAGCTTTCTTT. Translation: CASSLGDRLAFF.

The rearrangement uses TRBV10-3 and TRBJ1-2; no clear D. The V gene's germline CDR1 is ENHRY and CDR2 SYGVKD. Trimming shortened V by 3 bases and J by 5 bases, and 16 bases separated the two germline ends. The length of the CDR3 is 15 residues. The CDR3 region has the DNA TGTGCCATCAGTGAAACTGAAGGAGCCCGATATGGCTACACCTTC. It specifies CAISETEGARYGYTF.